This TCR beta chain comes out of a study of cytomegalovirus exposure and HLA in healthy donors (dated 2017 in TCRdb). About the full investigation: An earlier analysis of several hundred of the donors reported roughly 300 Gb of sequence data and 100 million to 120 million unique TCR beta sequences obtained from some 200 million T cells. A later analysis re-examined previously published TCR beta repertoires from more than 650 donors and added high-resolution HLA genotyping to investigate patterns of TCR occurrence. The study was designed to test whether signatures of past pathogen exposure could be identified by cataloging public T cell receptors. The genetic ancestry cluster associated with self-reported Caucasian donors included around four fifths of the approximately 400 genotyped donors. Among a few hundred genotyped donors of the cohort, an average of about 240,000 unique TCR beta nucleotide sequences were sequenced per donor, around 20% of them non-productive. Typing coverage varied by locus: roughly 629-640 donors for A, B, C, DRB1 and DQB1; 522 for DQA1; around 570 for DPA1; about 450 for DPB1. Because of strong linkage in the cohort, roughly 5 DR-DQ haplotypes were treated as single units for association and clustering. An earlier analysis of around 580 of the donors used high-throughput TCR beta sequencing to judge whether each TCR beta V gene segment behaved as functional or pseudogenic. To predict cytomegalovirus infection status, the study combined high-throughput TCR immunosequencing, statistical association of individual TCRs with disease status, and machine learning. Every repertoire in the discovery cohort had been generated on one and the same sequencing platform. Rather than using new phenotypic data, the later analysis identified candidate immune exposures from TCR beta sequences and from how often those sequences occurred across donors. A later genetic analysis used genome-wide SNP genotypes for about 55% of the 666 donors, treating that subset as a discovery cohort. Using immunosequencing, the study profiled T cell repertoires from fewer than 850 subjects and related those repertoires to cytomegalovirus serostatus. Approximately 310 gigabases of sequencing data and approximately 85 million unique TCR sequences were included in an early release covering about 700 HLA-typed donors. Besides the first cohort of around 670 subjects, a separate validation cohort made up of 120 different subjects was used. Donor age, sex, ethnicity and CMV serostatus were compiled together with the repertoire data. HLA typing included class I and class II loci at four-digit resolution. General conclusions and limits of the study: The 87-base-pair reads could not distinguish some IMGT-functional V segments, including TRBV6-2 and TRBV6-3, so those segments were excluded. Cytomegalovirus status was reported to be diagnosed by the classifier with high specificity and sensitivity in both the original and validation cohorts. When HLA alleles, especially DR and DQ, strongly co-occurred, attributing TCR associations to individual alleles was difficult. It was suggested by the authors that the approach could potentially be generalized to other disease states and immunological phenotypes. According to a later analysis, most CMV-associated TCR beta chains appeared to be HLA-restricted, and the HLA associations seemed to be driven largely by CMV exposure. Sequencing depth was assumed to be roughly uniform across donors in the presence/absence analyses, though that assumption may not hold. The sequencing pipeline was judged likely to have produced a cluster of highly shared sequence variants as a technical artifact. Because counts were too low, under 20 rarely observed V segments, including chromosome 9 orphons, were left out of the earlier analysis of 500 to 750 of the donors. In this cohort, only TCR beta chains were sequenced, and detectable features were limited by the absence of alpha or paired-chain data. The study listed approximately 150 TCR beta chains as associated with cytomegalovirus. Immune exposure information for the cohort was limited to CMV serostatus. In a later analysis, the rate of TCR association differed among HLA loci, with DRB1 alleles having the most associated TCRs and HLA-C alleles having the fewest. In an earlier analysis of 450 to 750 of the donors, most TCR beta V segments appeared in productive rearrangements about 87% or about 30% of the time, broadly matching IMGT annotations. Because some donors lacked HLA typing at each locus, the association tests relied only on the typed subset. Specific HLA alleles were associated with 18,000 or so TCR beta sequences at a false discovery rate of 0.05 in a later analysis. A further reported finding was that TCR beta sequences accurately predicted the HLA-A and HLA-B alleles for most subjects in the first cohort. In a later analysis, HLA-associated TCR beta chains were found to be more clonally expanded and to have lower generation probabilities than equally common non-associated chains. A later genetic analysis reported fewer N-insertions in productive TCRs among donors in an Asian-associated ancestry cluster than the roughly 700-donor mean. Correlated functional status among segregating V segments might reflect linkage disequilibrium, but an unknown experimental factor could not be ruled out. A later analysis reported that several top co-occurrence clusters appeared linked to parvovirus B19, influenza, CMV and Epstein-Barr virus. A later genetic analysis associated a missense DCLRE1C variant with V-gene and J-gene trimming of TCR beta chains, and an independent cohort replicated the association. While some public TCRs were present in many individuals, most TCR sequences turned up only very rarely across donors. In vitro tests confirmed that a few of the cytomegalovirus-associated TCR beta chains recognize cytomegalovirus antigens.

The cohort consisted of more than 650 healthy bone marrow donors. At the time of sampling, all cohort members were nominally healthy, though unrecorded immune exposures were likely present. The donor was CMV seronegative and belonged to the group of over 350 seronegative cohort members. Every donor gave a peripheral blood sample, and the peripheral blood mononuclear cells from that sample were used for TCR beta sequencing. Genomic DNA extraction from the blood cell samples was performed with the Qiagen DNeasy Blood Extraction Kit. Concerning this clone: What this receptor recognizes is not known. Base quality data are lacking; no much larger clone is found one base away.

Library generation was performed with the immunoSEQ multiplex PCR assay. A mixture of 60 forward primers for TCR Vbeta segments and 13 reverse primers for TCR Jbeta segments was used in the multiplex PCR. A multiplex PCR assay on genomic DNA amplified the CDR3 region of rearranged TCR beta genes. Amplified TCR beta libraries were sequenced as 87-base-pair reads on the Illumina HiSeq System. The authors processed their data as follows. Across the 600 to 700 repertoires, a later analysis counted 80 million or so unique TCR beta chains, roughly 11 million of which were shared by at least two donors. To remove PCR and sequencing errors, raw reads were error-corrected and collapsed into unique sequences using a nearest-neighbor algorithm that merged closely related sequences. To assign V, D and J gene segments, CDR3 sequences were aligned to IMGT reference sequences. For a sequence to be retained, a match of at least six nucleotides was required to both a V gene segment and a J gene segment. Rearrangements were classified as productive when the CDR3 lacked stop codons and remained in frame with V and J, and all other rearrangements were classified as non-productive. CDR3 was defined according to IMGT convention as the region running from the second conserved V-encoded cysteine to the conserved J-encoded phenylalanine. In an earlier analysis of more than 550 of the donors, sequences lacking an unambiguous match to a single V gene segment were excluded. In an earlier analysis of 450 to 750 of the donors, a V segment was called functional when productive rearrangements were above 56.7%, and segregating when the standard deviation between donors exceeded 5%. A statistical classification framework was built for diagnosing cytomegalovirus status from the catalog of TCR beta chain sequences. In a later analysis, V and J genes were assigned by comparing TCR nucleotide sequences against IMGT/GENE-DB human TR gene sequences. The TCRdist pipeline was used in a later analysis to assign CDR3 sequences and most-parsimonious VDJ recombination scenarios. In a later analysis, each TCR beta chain was defined by its CDR3 amino acid sequence together with its V-gene family, and reads lacking a unique V-gene family were excluded. To address suspected cross-contamination and a sequencing artifact, a later analysis removed 550 to 750 highly shared, low-generation-probability nucleotide sequences. A later analysis calculated a clonal expansion index for each public chain from normalized within-repertoire ranks of inferred template counts. A later analysis computed generation probabilities with a VDJ recombination model fitted to out-of-frame rearrangements, and checked the results against IGoR. A later analysis scored TCR-TCR, TCR-HLA and TCR-CMV co-occurrence with hypergeometric tests, applying a repertoire-size bias correction to TCR pairs. In a later analysis, false discovery rates were estimated by permuting HLA or CMV assignments 20 times. In a later analysis, co-occurring TCRs were grouped with DBSCAN, and TCRdist sequence similarity was added when clustering was performed within HLA-allele-positive subsets. Repertoires with fewer than 30,000 or more than 120,000 public chains were left out of co-occurrence clustering, as were about 5 repertoires with anomalous nucleotide sharing. Not all clones reach the TCRdb copy of this immuneACCESS table, which keeps in-frame sequences only. Checked studies attribute under half of the gap to unresolved V genes and leave the rest unexplained. V and J calls and clone size follow that table, whereas D and trimming were derived from the DNA. This sample gives approximately 160,000 clones in total; approximately 80% of them show up just once. Together, the top ten hold under 2% of the sample.

CDR1 and CDR2 are drawn from the germline V gene: SGHRS, YFSETQ. Germline trimming amounts to 4 bases on V and 10 bases on J, with 8 as the count of junction bases outside the gene matches. The CDR3 sequence holds 13 residues, the cysteine and phenylalanine included. The sequence is cut down to CDR3 DNA, 39 bases in frame from base 1. Sequencing used PBMCs. The chain links TRBV5-1 with TRBJ2-1; TRBD1 agrees with 7 junctional bases. The source is a woman aged 18-30 years in good health and CMV-seronegative. The DNA reads as follows: TGCGCCAGCAGCCCAACTGTGGACAGGGAGCAGTTCTTC. Translated, it gives CASSPTVDREQFF.